This T cell receptor beta chain was profiled in a study of regulatory T cells in long-lasting Graves disease. Relying on iRepertoire HTBI primers and Arm-PCR of CDR3 regions, the team built TCR beta libraries. TCRdb processed the multiplex PCR reads anew with MiXCR; each CDR3 protein has one entry. The sample includes roughly 320,000 distinct CDR3 sequences, approximately 16% seen only once; the top ten take about 27%. With 5 bases removed from V and 4 bases from J, the gap between germline ends came to 23 bases. The CDR3 sequence is 17 residues long. Germline-derived CDR1 and CDR2 are SGHNT and YENEEA. Documented time point: newly diagnosed GD, antithyroid drugs for less than 3 months. RNA from PBMCs was the source of the TCR library. This sample was also put to use in a study of T cells in Graves' hyperthyroidism and ophthalmopathy.

This clonotype was obtained from a man aged 35-49 years with Graves disease. The rearrangement links TRBV11-3 to TRBJ1-2; tentatively, D is TRBD1 (6 bases). The starting material was peripheral blood mononuclear cells (PBMCs), obtained at new diagnosis, from a patient treated with antithyroid drugs. As DNA, the CDR3 is TGTGCCAGCAGCCTCCGGGAGGGGGTAATTCTGGGCTATGGCTACACCTTC. Residues: CASSLREGVILGYGYTF.